These 2 T cell receptor beta chains share one sample of origin, sequenced in a study of T cell repertoires in cytomegalovirus infection. These receptors have no identified antigens. TCRdb analysed the reads with MiXCR anew, one entry per CDR3 protein. The sample lists about 310,000 distinct CDR3 sequences, just under 25% occurring once. The starting material was cultured PBMCs, obtained from culture after CMV antigen stimulation. The receptors come from a human donor in good health (CMV status not recorded). Some clones in this sample may be carry-over from other donors' samples.

The rearrangement joins TRBV7-2 to TRBJ1-6; no definite D call. CDR3 length equals 15 residues. Deletions cut 2 bases from V and 3 bases from J, with 8 bases between. Per the germline V gene, CDR1 is SGHTA and CDR2 is FQGNSA. The CDR3 region has the DNA TGTGCCAGCAGCTTATCTGGGGACTATAATTCACCCCTCCACTTT. Translated: CASSLSGDYNSPLHF.

For this clonotype: A clone one base away is much larger, so this may be a read error. This chain uses TRBV10-3 with TRBJ1-1, with D perhaps matching TRBD1 (6 bases). This CDR3 region has 14 residues. Per the germline V gene, CDR1 is ENHRY and CDR2 is SYGVKD. The CDR3 region is CAISAGQLNTEALF. The CDR3 DNA is TGTGCCATCAGTGCAGGACAGTTGAACACTGAAGCTCTCTTT.